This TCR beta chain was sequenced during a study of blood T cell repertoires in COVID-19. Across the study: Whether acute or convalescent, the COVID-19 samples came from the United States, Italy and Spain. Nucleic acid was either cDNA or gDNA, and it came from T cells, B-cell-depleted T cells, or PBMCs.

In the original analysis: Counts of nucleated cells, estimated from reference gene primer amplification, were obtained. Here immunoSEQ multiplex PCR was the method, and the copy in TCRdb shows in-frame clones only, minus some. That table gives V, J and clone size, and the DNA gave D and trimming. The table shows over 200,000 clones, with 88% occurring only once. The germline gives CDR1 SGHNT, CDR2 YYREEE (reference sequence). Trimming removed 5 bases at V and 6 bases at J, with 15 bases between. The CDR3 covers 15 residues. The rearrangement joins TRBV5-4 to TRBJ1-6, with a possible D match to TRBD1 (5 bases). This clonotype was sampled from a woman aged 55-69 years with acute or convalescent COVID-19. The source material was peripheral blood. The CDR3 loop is CASSYQGVSNSPLHF. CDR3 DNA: TGTGCCAGCAGTTATCAGGGTGTTTCTAATTCACCCCTCCACTTT.